This T cell receptor (beta chain) was sequenced in a study of T cell responses to AZD1222 COVID-19 vaccine. The repertoire was sequenced with immunoSEQ multiplex PCR; TCRdb's copy has only in-frame clones and lacks some. In the table there are more than 75,000 clones, under 90% of which are singletons. General study findings and limits: The study reported that nearly half of spike-specific TCRs target unmutated variant regions. The sample set comprised mostly white British donors with more females, and clonal diversity was possibly underestimated.

A remark on this clone: What it recognizes is unknown.

V was shortened by 1 base and J by 4 bases, with 8 bases between the two germline ends. Germline V gives CDR1 SGHTS, CDR2 YDEGEE. The CDR3 is 14 residues long. The source of this sequence is an adult in good health. V usage is TRBV5-8 and J usage is TRBJ1-4; D gene unclear. The sample consisted of peripheral blood, taken on day 0 of AZD1222 vaccination. For the CDR3, the DNA is TGTGCCAGCAGCTTGCAAGGTTTTAATGAAAAACTGTTTTTT. It translates to CASSLQGFNEKLFF.